The clone carrying this T cell receptor (beta chain) occurred once. The sample originates from a study of T cell changes during pregnancy in multiple sclerosis. Produced via immunoSEQ multiplex PCR; TCRdb's table is partial and in-frame only. The table includes tens of thousands of clones, over 75% detected once. V shed 0 bases and J 4 bases; nucleotides not matched to a gene: 4. This CDR3 comprises 14 residues. The germline gives CDR1 SGHRS, CDR2 YFSETQ. This sample comprised peripheral blood, obtained in the first trimester of pregnancy. This sequence was found in a female donor with multiple sclerosis, enrolled in a pregnancy study. The genes are TRBV5-1 and TRBJ2-7; 7 bases fit TRBD1. Written as DNA, the CDR3 is TGCGCCAGCAGCTTGGAGCAGGGGGTTTACGAGCAGTACTTC. The encoded protein is CASSLEQGVYEQYF.